The sequence of this T cell receptor beta chain was determined in a study of cytomegalovirus exposure and HLA in healthy donors. The study's findings and limits: Productive status was seen about 90% or about 30% of the time for most TCR beta V segments in an earlier analysis. On later analysis, the bulk of CMV-associated TCR beta chains appeared to be HLA-restricted.

Points on this clone: Antigen specificity is unknown.

In nominal health when sampled, donors likely had unrecorded immune exposures nonetheless. Both 60 Vbeta primers and 13 Jbeta primers went into the PCR. Profiled with immunoSEQ multiplex PCR; TCRdb holds only in-frame clones, not every one. The sample includes 210,000 or so clones, over 80% of them seen just once. The V gene's germline CDR1 is MNHEY and CDR2 SMNVEV (reference sequence). The CDR3 runs 14 residues. V lost 2 bases and J lost 5, with 12 bases in between. The sequence came from a boy younger than 10 in good health and CMV-seronegative. The sequenced sample consisted of PBMCs. The chain employs TRBV27 and TRBJ1-2; D uncertain. CDR3 coding DNA: TGTGCCAGCAGTTTACTTCCGGCGGCGTATGGCTACACCTTC. As protein: CASSLLPAAYGYTF.